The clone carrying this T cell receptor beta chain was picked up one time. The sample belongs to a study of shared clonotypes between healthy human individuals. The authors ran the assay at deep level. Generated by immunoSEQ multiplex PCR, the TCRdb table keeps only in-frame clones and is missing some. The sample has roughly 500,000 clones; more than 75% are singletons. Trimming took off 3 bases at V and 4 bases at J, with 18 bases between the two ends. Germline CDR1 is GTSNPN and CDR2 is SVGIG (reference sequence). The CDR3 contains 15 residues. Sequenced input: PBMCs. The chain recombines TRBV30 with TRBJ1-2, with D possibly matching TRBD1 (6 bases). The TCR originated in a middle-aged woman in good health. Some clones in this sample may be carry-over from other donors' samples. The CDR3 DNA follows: TGTGCCTGGAGCCCGACGGGGGGCGGACCCTATGGCTACACCTTC. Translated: CAWSPTGGGPYGYTF.